This T cell receptor (beta chain) was found in a study of regulatory T cells in long-lasting Graves disease (dated by TCRdb to the early 2020s). About the study as a whole: In the newly diagnosed Graves' disease group, patients had been taking antithyroid drugs for less than 3 months. Peripheral blood TCR sequencing and RNA sequencing compared persistent Graves' disease patients with newly diagnosed Graves' disease patients. The study was registered as a clinical trial and conducted in China. A total of 35 or so samples underwent TCR sequencing: about 13 from persistent and roughly 20 from newly diagnosed Graves' disease patients.

Turning to this clonotype: Its antigen specificity is not known. No quality values exist for individual bases; no much larger clone is one base distant.

What the study reported, not specific to this receptor: A larger number of public clonotypes was shared among persistent patients (fewer than 3,000) than among newly diagnosed patients (roughly 970). Only the TCR beta chain was sequenced and analyzed. TRBV28, TRBJ1-2 and TRBJ2-5 were preferentially used in persistent disease, while TRBV20-1 and TRBJ2-1 were favored in newly diagnosed disease. Persistent Graves' disease patients showed lower TCR Shannon entropy and fewer highly expanded clones than newly diagnosed patients, suggesting clonal expansion. As a limitation, the authors acknowledged that the small sample size may reduce accuracy. Because the primary lesion, thyroid tissue, could not be accessed, the study looked at peripheral blood alone.

Interpreted using the paper, the time point label stands for: newly diagnosed GD, antithyroid drugs for less than 3 months. For both TCR sequencing and RNA sequencing, RNA was extracted from PBMCs in TRIzol. The diagnosis of Graves' disease followed American Thyroid Association guidelines. The patients came from an endocrinology department in Xi'an, China. Each patient gave about 8.1 milliliters of peripheral blood, collected in an EDTA anticoagulant tube. Ficoll Paque Plus density gradient separation was used to isolate PBMCs, and no additional T cell sorting was done. An Agilent 2100 Bioanalyzer and agarose gel were used to assess RNA quality, and a NanoDrop 2000 was used to measure RNA concentration. The method was multiplex PCR. The instrument was an Illumina HiSeq 4000. iRepertoire HTBI primers and Arm-PCR amplification of CDR3 regions were used to construct TCR beta libraries. PCR products were gel purified before sequencing. As for the authors' bioinformatics: Gene usage analysis of CDR3 amino acid clonotypes used the 55 to 65 TRBV and about 14 TRBJ segments found across samples. Filtered high-quality paired reads were merged into contigs using COPE and FqMerger. BLAST was used to align contigs to the IMGT TRBV, TRBD and TRBJ reference genes, and CDR3 was defined following IMGT. Clonotypes above 0.1% frequency were classified as highly expanded clones. Shannon entropy was used to measure repertoire diversity, and the Gini coefficient was used to measure V-J evenness. A clonotype was considered public if more than one individual shared it. The raw public data were reprocessed by TCRdb itself: fastp quality trimming at Q25, MiXCR clonotype calling, in-frame beta chains only. Rows merge per CDR3 protein into single entries with the most common DNA and genes. The V and J calls come from TCRdb's annotation, not from the publication. The sample table contains some 330,000 distinct CDR3 sequences; only one count was recorded for approximately 12% of them. Under 20% of the sample is held by the ten biggest clonotypes.

Reading the germline V gene (reference sequence) gives CDR1 DFQATT and CDR2 SNEGSKA. The CDR3, from cysteine to phenylalanine, totals 12 residues. The only DNA kept is the CDR3, 36 bases in frame from the first base. In addition, the sample was reused for a study of T cells in Graves' hyperthyroidism and ophthalmopathy. As the second publication notes: A patient counted as having stable Graves' hyperthyroidism if no progression to ophthalmopathy occurred over 18 months of follow-up. Hyperthyroidism patients were newly diagnosed, with disease duration under 2 months, and aged 18 to 65 years. Exclusion was applied to patients with uncontrolled infections, other autoimmune diseases, pregnancy or lactation. Diagnoses relied on clinical symptoms, serum thyroxine and TRAb, thyroid ultrasound and orbital computed tomography. For the first round of RT-PCR on the TCR CDR3, the HTBI primer set was used together with the Qiagen OneStep RT-PCR kit. Blood samples also contained most of the expanded thyroid clonotypes (frequency above 0.001), which suggests that blood repertoires may reflect thyroid immune responses. A model built on a 13 V-J signature distinguished ophthalmopathy from stable hyperthyroidism, reaching about 89% sensitivity and around 82% specificity in cross-validation and 80%/75% in testing. In validation, progression to ophthalmopathy was predicted by the model with around 70% sensitivity and 72.22% specificity, a median of roughly six months before onset. To identify TCR V-J signatures that set the groups apart, the researchers used a discovery cohort of 95 to 100 patients, made up of under 50 with Graves' ophthalmopathy and about 59 with stable Graves' hyperthyroidism. Whether ophthalmopathy could be predicted prospectively was tested in an independent validation cohort made up of about 20 hyperthyroidism patients plus 17 patients who later progressed to ophthalmopathy. The approximately 98 discovery patients were randomly divided into training and test sets at a 7:3 ratio. Thyroid tissue and blood T-cell repertoires from six Graves' hyperthyroidism patients were also compared in the study. After blood sampling, hyperthyroidism patients were treated with methimazole at a starting dose of 30 mg daily, and ophthalmopathy patients were treated with high-dose intravenous methylprednisolone. Libraries were constructed in a second round of multiplex PCR, after which size selection and purification were performed. The libraries were sequenced on an Illumina HiSeq2000 using paired-end 100 bp reads. SOAPnuke was used to process the raw data, with reads discarded if the reads contained adapters or uncalled bases, had a mean Phred below 15, or lacked an exact constant-primer or identifier match. High-quality paired reads were merged with COPE v1.2.5, and unique nucleotide sequences were defined as clonotypes. MiTCR v1.1 was used to align the clonotypes against IMGT TRBV, TRBD and TRBJ reference segments. The analysis included only V-J combinations with a frequency above 0.0001, which together covered approximately 99% of the repertoires. The TCS score was defined as F50 (clonal expansion) divided by E x V (chaos), with BLOSUM62-based TCRdist calculated between CDR3 peptides within each V-J. Welch's t-statistics and random forest reduced 450 to 600 V-J features to 13, which were used in a naive Bayes classifier (R e1071). No statistical method was used to set the sample size in advance, and investigators knew the group allocation. TCR Vbeta CDR3 sequencing of some 140 peripheral blood samples (43 ophthalmopathy, about 74 hyperthyroidism and roughly 17 progressor patients) is reported in the paper.

This sample comprised peripheral blood mononuclear cells (PBMCs), obtained at new diagnosis, from a patient treated with antithyroid drugs. The chain joins TRBV20-1 to TRBJ2-1; TRBD1 is possibly the D segment (5 matching bases). The TCR comes from a woman aged 18-30 years with Graves disease. Donor details come from another sample of the same person, matched by shared clones. The DNA is TGCAGCGCGAATTCCAGGGATCATGAGCAGTTCTTC. It is translated as CSANSRDHEQFF.